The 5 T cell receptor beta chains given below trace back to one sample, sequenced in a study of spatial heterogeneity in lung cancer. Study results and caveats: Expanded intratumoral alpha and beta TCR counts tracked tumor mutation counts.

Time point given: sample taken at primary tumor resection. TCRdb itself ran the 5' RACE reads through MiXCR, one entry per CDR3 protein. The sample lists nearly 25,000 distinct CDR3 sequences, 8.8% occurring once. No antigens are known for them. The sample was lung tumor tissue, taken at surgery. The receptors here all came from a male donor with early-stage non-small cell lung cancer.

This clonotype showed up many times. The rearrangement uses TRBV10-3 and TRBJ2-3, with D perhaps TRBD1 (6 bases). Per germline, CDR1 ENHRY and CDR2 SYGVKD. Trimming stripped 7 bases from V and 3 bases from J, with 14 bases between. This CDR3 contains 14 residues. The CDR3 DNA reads TGTGCCATCACGCAGGGGAAGGGGACAGATACGCAGTATTTT. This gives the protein CAITQGKGTDTQYF.

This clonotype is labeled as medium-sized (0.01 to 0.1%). CDR3 sequence reads: CASSFRAGGTQYF. The CDR3 coding sequence is TGTGCCAGCAGCTTTAGGGCAGGGGGGACCCAGTACTTC. The chain links TRBV11-2 to TRBJ2-5, with 7 positions matching TRBD1. The CDR3 is 13 residues long. Trimming removed 3 bases from V and 7 bases from J; junction bases left unmatched: 5. Germline CDR1 SGHAT, CDR2 FQNNGV.

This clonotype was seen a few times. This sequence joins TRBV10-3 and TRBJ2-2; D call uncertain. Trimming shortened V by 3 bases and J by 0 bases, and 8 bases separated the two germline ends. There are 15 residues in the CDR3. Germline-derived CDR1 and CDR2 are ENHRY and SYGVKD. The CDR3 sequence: CAISEVPANTGELFF. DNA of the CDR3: TGTGCCATCAGTGAAGTGCCGGCGAACACCGGGGAGCTGTTTTTT.

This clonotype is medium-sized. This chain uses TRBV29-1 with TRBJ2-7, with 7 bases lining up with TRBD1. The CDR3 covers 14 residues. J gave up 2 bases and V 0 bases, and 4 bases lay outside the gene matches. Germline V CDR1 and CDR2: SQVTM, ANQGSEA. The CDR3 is CSVEDNRGPYEQYF. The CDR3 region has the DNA TGCAGCGTTGAAGATAATAGGGGGCCCTACGAGCAGTACTTC.

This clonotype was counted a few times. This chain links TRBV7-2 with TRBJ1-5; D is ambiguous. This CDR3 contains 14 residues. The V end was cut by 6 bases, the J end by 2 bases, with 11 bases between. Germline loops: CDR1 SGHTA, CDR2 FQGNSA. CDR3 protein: CASSRVLGNQPQHF. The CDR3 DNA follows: TGTGCCAGCAGTCGAGTCCTGGGCAATCAGCCCCAGCATTTT.